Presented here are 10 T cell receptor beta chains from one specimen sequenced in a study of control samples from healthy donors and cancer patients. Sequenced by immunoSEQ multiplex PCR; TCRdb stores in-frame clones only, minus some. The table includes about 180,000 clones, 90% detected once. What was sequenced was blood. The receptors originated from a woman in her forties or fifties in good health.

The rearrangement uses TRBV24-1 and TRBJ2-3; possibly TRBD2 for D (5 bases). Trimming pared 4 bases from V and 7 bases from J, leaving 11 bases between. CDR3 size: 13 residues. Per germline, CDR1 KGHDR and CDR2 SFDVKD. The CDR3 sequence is CATSDRLTNTQYF. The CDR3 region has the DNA TGTGCCACCAGTGACCGACTAACAAATACGCAGTATTTT.

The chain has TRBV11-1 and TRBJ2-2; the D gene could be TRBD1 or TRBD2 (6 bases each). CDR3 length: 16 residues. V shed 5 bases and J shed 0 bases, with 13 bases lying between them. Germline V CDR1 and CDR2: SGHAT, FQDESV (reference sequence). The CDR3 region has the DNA TGTGCCAGCAGCCGAGACGGGGGCACGAACACCGGGGAGCTGTTTTTT. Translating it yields CASSRDGGTNTGELFF.

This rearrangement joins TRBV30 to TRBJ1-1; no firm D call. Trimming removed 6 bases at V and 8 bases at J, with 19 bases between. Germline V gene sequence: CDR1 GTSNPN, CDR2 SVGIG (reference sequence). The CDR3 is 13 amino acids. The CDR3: CACRGQAIGEAFF. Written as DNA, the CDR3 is TGTGCCTGCCGAGGGCAGGCGATAGGGGAAGCTTTCTTT.

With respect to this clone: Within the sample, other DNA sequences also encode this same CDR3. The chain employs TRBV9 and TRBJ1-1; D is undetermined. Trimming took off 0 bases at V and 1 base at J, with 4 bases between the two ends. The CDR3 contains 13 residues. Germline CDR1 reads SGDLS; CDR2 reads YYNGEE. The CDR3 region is CASSVDWNTEAFF. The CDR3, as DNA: TGTGCCAGCAGCGTAGACTGGAACACTGAAGCTTTCTTT.

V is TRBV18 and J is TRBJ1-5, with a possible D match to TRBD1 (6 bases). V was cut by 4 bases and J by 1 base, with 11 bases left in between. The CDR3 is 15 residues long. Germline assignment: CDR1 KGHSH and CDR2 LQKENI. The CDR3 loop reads CASSQTGTSNQPQHF. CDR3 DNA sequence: TGTGCCAGCTCACAAACCGGGACAAGCAATCAGCCCCAGCATTTT.

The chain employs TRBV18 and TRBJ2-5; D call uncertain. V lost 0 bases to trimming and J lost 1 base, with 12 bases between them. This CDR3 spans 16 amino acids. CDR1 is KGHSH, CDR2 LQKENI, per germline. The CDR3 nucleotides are TGTGCCAGCTCACCACCGACAATAAGGAGCCAAGAGACCCAGTACTTC. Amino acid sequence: CASSPPTIRSQETQYF.

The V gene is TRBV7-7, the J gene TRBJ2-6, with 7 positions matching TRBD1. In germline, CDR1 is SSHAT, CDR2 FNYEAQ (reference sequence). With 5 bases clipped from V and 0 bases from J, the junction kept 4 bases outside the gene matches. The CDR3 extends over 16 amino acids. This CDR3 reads CASSPGTASGANVLTF. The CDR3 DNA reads TGTGCCAGCAGCCCCGGGACAGCCTCTGGGGCCAACGTCCTGACTTTC.

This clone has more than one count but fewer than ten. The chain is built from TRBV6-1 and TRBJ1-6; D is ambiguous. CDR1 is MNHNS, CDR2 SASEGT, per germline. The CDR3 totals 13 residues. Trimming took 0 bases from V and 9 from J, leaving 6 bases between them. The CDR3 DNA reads TGTGCCAGCAGTGAAGCGGGGATTTCACCCCTCCACTTT. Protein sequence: CASSEAGISPLHF.

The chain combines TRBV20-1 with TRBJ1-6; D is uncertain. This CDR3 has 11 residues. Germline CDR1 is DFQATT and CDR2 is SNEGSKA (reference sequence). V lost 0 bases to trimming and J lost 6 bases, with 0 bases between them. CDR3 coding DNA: TGCAGTGCTAGAGATAATTCACCCCTCCACTTT. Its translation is CSARDNSPLHF.

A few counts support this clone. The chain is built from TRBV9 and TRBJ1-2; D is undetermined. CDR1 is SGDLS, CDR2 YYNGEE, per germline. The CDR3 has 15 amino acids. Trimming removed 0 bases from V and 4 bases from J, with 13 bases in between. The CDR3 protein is CASSVGEGPAYGYTF. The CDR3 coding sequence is TGTGCCAGCAGCGTAGGGGAGGGTCCCGCCTATGGCTACACCTTC. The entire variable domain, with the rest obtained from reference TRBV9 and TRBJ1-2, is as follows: DSGVTQTPKHLITATGQRVTLRCSPRSGDLSVYWYQQSLDQGLQFLIQYYNGEERAKGNILERFSAQQFPDLHSELNLSSLELGDSALYFCASSVGEGPAYGYTFGSGTRLTVV.